The subject of this entry is one T cell receptor beta chain. Its antigen remains unidentified. The repertoire was sequenced with immunoSEQ multiplex PCR; TCRdb's copy has only in-frame clones and lacks some. The table shows 30,000 to 35,000 clones, with roughly 90% occurring only once. The data were obtained in a study of T cell responses to AZD1222 COVID-19 vaccine. Study-wide results and caveats: Repertoires were obtained only post-peak T cell response.

Germline assignment: CDR1 LGHDT and CDR2 YNNKEL (reference sequence). Trimming cost V 4 bases and J 3 bases, with 24 bases left between them. This CDR3 has 18 amino acids. The specimen was peripheral blood, collected 28 days after the second AZD1222 dose. The origin of this receptor is an adult who received the AZD1222 COVID-19 vaccine. The chain uses TRBV3-1 (or the pseudogene TRBV3-2) and TRBJ2-5; a weak D match, TRBD1 (6 bases). Here the CDR3 DNA reads TGTGCCAGCAGCCTAGGGGGATCAACCGGGACCACGAAAGAGACCCAGTACTTC. This gives the protein CASSLGGSTGTTKETQYF.